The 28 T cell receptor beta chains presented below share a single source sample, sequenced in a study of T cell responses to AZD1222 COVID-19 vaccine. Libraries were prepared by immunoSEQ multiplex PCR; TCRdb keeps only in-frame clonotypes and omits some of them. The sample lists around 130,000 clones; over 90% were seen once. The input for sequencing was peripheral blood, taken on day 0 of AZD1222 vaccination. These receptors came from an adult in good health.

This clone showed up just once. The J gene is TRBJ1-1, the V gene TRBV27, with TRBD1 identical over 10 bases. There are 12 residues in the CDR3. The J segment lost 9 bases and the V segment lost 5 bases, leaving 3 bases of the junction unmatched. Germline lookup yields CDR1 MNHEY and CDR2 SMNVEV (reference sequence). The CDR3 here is CASSRGQGKAFF. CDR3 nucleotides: TGTGCCAGCAGTAGGGGACAGGGGAAAGCTTTCTTT.

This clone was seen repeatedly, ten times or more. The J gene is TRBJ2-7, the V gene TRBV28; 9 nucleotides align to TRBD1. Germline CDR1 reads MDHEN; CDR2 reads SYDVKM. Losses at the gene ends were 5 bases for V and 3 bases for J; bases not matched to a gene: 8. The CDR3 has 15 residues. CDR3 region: CASSRPGTGIYEQYF. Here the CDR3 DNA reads TGTGCCAGCAGTCGACCCGGGACAGGGATCTACGAGCAGTACTTC.

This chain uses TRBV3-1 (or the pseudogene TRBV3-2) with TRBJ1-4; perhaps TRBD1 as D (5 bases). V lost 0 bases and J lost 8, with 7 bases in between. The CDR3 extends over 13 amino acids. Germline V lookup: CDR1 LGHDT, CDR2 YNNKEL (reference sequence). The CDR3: CASSQEGEEKLFF. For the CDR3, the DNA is TGTGCCAGCAGCCAAGAGGGGGAGGAAAAACTGTTTTTT.

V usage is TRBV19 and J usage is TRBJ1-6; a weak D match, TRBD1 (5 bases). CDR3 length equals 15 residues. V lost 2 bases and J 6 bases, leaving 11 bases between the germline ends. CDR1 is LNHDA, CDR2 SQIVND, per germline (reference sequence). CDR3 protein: CASSIRQGLNSPLHF. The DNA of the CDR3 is TGTGCCAGTAGTATACGGCAGGGCCTTAATTCACCCCTCCACTTT.

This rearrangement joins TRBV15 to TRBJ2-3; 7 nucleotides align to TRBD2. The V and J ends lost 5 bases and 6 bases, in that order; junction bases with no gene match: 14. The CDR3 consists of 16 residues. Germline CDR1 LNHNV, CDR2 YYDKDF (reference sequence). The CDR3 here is CATSGEAGSRRDTQYF. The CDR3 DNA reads TGTGCCACCAGCGGCGAAGCGGGGTCCCGCAGGGATACGCAGTATTTT.

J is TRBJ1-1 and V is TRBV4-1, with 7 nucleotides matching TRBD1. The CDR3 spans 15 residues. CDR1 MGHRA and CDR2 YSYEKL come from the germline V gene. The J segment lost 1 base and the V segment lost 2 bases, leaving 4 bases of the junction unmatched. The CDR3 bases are TGCGCCAGCAGCCAATCCGGGACAGCGAACACTGAAGCTTTCTTT. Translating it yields CASSQSGTANTEAFF.

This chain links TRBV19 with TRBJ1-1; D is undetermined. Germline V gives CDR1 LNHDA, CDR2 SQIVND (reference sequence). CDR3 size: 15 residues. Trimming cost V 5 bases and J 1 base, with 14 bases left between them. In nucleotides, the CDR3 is TGTGCCAGTAGTGCCCCCCGGACTGGGAACACTGAAGCTTTCTTT. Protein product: CASSAPRTGNTEAFF.

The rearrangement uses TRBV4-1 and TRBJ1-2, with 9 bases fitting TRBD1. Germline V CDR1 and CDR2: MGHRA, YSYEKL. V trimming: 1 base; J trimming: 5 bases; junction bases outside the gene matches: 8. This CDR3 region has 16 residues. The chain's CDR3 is CASSQGDRALSYGYTF. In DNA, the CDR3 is TGCGCCAGCAGCCAAGGGGACAGGGCGCTTTCGTATGGCTACACCTTC.

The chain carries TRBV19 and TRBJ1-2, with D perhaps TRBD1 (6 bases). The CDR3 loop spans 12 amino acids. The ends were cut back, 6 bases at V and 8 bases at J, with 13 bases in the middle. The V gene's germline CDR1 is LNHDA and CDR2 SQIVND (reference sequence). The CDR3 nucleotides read TGTGCCAGTAGGAAGGGGGAAGGAGGCTACACCTTC. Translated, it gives CASRKGEGGYTF.

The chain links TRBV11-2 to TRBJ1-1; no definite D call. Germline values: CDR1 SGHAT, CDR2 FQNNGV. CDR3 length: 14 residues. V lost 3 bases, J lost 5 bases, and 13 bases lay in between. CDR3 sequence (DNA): TGTGCCAGCAGCTTGGCGGTTAAGGGAACTGAAGCTTTCTTT. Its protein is CASSLAVKGTEAFF.

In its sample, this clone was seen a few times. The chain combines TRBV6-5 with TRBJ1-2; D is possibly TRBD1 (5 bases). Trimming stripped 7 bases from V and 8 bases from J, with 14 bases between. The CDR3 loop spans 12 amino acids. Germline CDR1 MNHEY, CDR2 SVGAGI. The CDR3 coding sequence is TGTGCCAGCACCGCGCAGGAGGGGGGCTACACCTTC. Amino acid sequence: CASTAQEGGYTF.

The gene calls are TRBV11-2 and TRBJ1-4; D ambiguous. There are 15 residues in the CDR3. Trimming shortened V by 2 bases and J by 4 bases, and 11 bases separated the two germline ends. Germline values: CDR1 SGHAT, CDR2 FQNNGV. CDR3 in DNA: TGTGCCAGCAGCTTAATCCCAGATAATAATGAAAAACTGTTTTTT. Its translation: CASSLIPDNNEKLFF. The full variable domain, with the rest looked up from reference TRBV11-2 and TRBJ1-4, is EAGVAQSPRYKIIEKRQSVAFWCNPISGHATLYWYQQILGQGPKLLIQFQNNGVVDDSQLPKDRFSAERLKGVDSTLKIQPAKLEDSAVYLCASSLIPDNNEKLFFGSGTQLSVL.

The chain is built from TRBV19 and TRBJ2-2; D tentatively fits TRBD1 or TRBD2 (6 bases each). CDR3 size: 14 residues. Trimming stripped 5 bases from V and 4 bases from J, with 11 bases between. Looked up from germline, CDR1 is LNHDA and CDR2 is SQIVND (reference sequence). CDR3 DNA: TGTGCCAGTAGTTGGAGGGGGGCCACCGGGGAGCTGTTTTTT. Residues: CASSWRGATGELFF.

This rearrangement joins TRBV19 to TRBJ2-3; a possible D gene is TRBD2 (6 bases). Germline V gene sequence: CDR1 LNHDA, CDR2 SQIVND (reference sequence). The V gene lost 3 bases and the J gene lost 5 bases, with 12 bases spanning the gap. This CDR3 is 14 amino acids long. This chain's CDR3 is CASSIGRGGDTQYF. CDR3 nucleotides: TGTGCCAGTAGTATCGGGCGGGGAGGAGATACGCAGTATTTT. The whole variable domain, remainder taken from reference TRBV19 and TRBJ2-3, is DGGITQSPKYLFRKEGQNVTLSCEQNLNHDAMYWYRQDPGQGLRLIYYSQIVNDFQKGDIAEGYSVSREKKESFPLTVTSAQKNPTAFYLCASSIGRGGDTQYFGPGTRLTVL.

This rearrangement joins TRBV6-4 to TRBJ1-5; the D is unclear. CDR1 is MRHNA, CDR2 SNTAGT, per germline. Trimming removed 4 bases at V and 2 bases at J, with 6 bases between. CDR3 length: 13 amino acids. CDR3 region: CASSAQRNQPQHF. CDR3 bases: TGTGCCAGCAGTGCTCAGCGCAATCAGCCCCAGCATTTT.

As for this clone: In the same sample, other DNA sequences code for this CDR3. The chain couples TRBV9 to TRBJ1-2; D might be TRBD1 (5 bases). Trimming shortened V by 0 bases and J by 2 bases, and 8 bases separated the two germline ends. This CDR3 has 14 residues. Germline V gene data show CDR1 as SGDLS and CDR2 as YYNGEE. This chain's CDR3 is CASSVGGENYGYTF. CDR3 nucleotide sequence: TGTGCCAGCAGCGTAGGGGGGGAGAACTATGGCTACACCTTC.

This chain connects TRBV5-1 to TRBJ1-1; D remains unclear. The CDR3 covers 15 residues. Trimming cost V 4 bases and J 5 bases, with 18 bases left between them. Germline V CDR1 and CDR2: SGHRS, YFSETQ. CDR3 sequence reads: CASSLTGRSGTEAFF. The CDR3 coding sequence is TGCGCCAGCAGCCTGACCGGGAGGTCGGGGACTGAAGCTTTCTTT.

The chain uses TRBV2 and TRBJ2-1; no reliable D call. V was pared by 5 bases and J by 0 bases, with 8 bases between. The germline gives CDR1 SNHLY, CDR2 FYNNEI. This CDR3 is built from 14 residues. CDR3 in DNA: TGTGCCAGCAGTTATAGACCCTCCTACAATGAGCAGTTCTTC. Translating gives CASSYRPSYNEQFF.

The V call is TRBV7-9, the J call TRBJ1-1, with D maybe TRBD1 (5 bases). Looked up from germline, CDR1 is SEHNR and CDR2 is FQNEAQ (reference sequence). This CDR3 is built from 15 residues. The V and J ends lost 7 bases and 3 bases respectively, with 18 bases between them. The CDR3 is CASTLTDLEDTEAFF. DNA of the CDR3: TGTGCCAGCACCCTGACAGACTTGGAGGACACTGAAGCTTTCTTT. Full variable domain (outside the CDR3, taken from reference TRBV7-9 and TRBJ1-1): DTGVSQNPRHKITKRGQNVTFRCDPISEHNRLYWYRQTLGQGPEFLTYFQNEAQLEKSRLLSDRFSAERPKGSFSTLEIQRTEQGDSAMYLCASTLTDLEDTEAFFGQGTRLTVV.

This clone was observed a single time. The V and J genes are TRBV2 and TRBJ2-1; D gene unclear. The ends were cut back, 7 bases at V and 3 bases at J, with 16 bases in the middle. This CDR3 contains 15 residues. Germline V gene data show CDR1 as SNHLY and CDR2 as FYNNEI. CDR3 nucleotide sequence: TGTGCCAGCACCGATGGGGTTTCAAGCTACAATGAGCAGTTCTTC. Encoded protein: CASTDGVSSYNEQFF.

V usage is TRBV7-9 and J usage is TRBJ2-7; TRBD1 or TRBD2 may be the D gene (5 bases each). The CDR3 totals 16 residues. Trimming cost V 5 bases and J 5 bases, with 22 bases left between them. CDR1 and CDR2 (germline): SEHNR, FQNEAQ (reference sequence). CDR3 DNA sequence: TGTGCCAGCAGCCGCCTTTCCGGGACGGCCGGCAACGAGCAGTACTTC. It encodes CASSRLSGTAGNEQYF.

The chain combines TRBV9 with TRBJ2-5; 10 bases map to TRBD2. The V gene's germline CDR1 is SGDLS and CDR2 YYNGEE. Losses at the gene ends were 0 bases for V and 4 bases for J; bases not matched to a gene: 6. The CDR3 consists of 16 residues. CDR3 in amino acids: CASSVAGAGGRETQYF. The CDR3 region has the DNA TGTGCCAGCAGCGTAGCAGGAGCGGGGGGGCGAGAGACCCAGTACTTC.

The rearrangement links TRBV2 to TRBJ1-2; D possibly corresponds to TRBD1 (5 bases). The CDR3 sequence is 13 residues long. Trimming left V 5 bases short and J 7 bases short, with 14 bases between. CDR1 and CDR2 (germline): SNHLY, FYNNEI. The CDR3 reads CASSRDSSAGYTF. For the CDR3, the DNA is TGTGCCAGCAGTCGGGACTCCTCTGCTGGCTACACCTTC. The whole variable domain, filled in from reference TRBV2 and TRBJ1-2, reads EPEVTQTPSHQVTQMGQEVILRCVPISNHLYFYWYRQILGQKVEFLVSFYNNEISEKSEIFDDQFSVERPDGSNFTLKIRSTKLEDSAMYFCASSRDSSAGYTFGSGTRLTVV.

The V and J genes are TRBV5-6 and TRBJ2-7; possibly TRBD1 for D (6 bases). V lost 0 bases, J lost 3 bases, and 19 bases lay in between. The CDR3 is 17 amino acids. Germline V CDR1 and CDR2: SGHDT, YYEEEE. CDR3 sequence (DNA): TGTGCCAGCAGCTTGGATGGTGTGTGGGGGCAGGTCTACGAGCAGTACTTC. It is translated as CASSLDGVWGQVYEQYF.

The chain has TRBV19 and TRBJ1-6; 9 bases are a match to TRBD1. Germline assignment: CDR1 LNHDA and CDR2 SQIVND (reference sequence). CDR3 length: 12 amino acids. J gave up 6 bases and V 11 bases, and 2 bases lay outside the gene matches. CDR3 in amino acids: CAAGQGNSPLHF. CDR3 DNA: TGTGCCGCGGGACAGGGTAATTCACCCCTCCACTTT.

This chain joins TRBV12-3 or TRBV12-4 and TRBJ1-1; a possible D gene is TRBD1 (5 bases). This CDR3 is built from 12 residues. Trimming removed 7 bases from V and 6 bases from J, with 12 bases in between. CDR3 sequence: CASKGSFPEAFF. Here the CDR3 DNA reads TGTGCCAGCAAGGGGTCATTCCCTGAAGCTTTCTTT.

CDR3 DNA sequence: TGTGCCAGCAGCCCCGACAGTAGTATTTTTCAAGAGACCCAGTACTTC. Translating gives CASSPDSSIFQETQYF. The genes are TRBV7-2 and TRBJ2-5, with D perhaps matching TRBD1 (5 bases). The CDR3 has 16 amino acids. Between the trimmed V and J ends, which lost 5 bases and 2 bases, there was a span of 18 bases. Germline CDR1 is SGHTA and CDR2 is FQGNSA.

The CDR3 DNA reads as TGTGCCAGCACCCCCCCGGGGGGCCGTGGGCAAGAGACCCAGTACTTC. Its protein is CASTPPGGRGQETQYF. This chain links TRBV7-9 with TRBJ2-5; D perhaps matches TRBD2 (7 bases). V lost 7 bases and J lost 2, with 20 bases in between. CDR3 length: 16 amino acids. Germline V lookup: CDR1 SEHNR, CDR2 FQNEAQ (reference sequence).